This record concerns one T cell receptor (beta chain) sequence. The entry originates in a study of blood T cell repertoires in COVID-19. The study assigned cohorts using participant-reported clinical history. Between the trimmed V and J ends, which lost 4 bases and 6 bases, there was a span of 20 bases. The CDR3 has 15 residues. Per germline, CDR1 SGDLS and CDR2 YYNGEE. TCRdb's copy holds only in-frame clones and misses some; the assay was immunoSEQ multiplex PCR. The sample records some 300,000 clones, 88% being singletons. The sequenced material came from PBMCs or T cells enriched from blood (not recorded which). The receptor's source is a woman aged 55-70 years in a cohort exposed to, infected with or recovered from COVID-19 (not recorded which). The chain combines TRBV9 with TRBJ2-7, with a possible D match to TRBD2 (6 bases). CDR3 DNA: TGTGCCAGCAGCATCAGAGCGGGTTCTTCTTTCGAGCAGTACTTC. Translated: CASSIRAGSSFEQYF. The full variable domain, with the rest looked up from reference TRBV9 and TRBJ2-7, is DSGVTQTPKHLITATGQRVTLRCSPRSGDLSVYWYQQSLDQGLQFLIQYYNGEERAKGNILERFSAQQFPDLHSELNLSSLELGDSALYFCASSIRAGSSFEQYFGPGTRLTVT.